Each of the 2 T cell receptor beta chains below was sequenced from the same sample in a study of immune heterogeneity within non-small cell lung tumors. A multiplex PCR containing 32 V primers and 13 J primers was used to amplify TCR beta CDR3. TCRdb itself ran the multiplex PCR reads through MiXCR, one entry per CDR3 protein. The data show roughly 15,000 distinct CDR3 sequences, about 30% seen once. Template input was genomic DNA from bulk tumor (approximately 600 ng per sample). Every primary tumor yielded several biopsies, spaced far apart, that were taken during surgery. Patients with untreated, newly diagnosed non-small cell lung cancer underwent curative surgery. Sequencing was performed on lung tumor tissue. The origin of the receptors is a man aged 35-49 years with non-small cell lung cancer.

The gene calls are TRBV12-3 or TRBV12-4 and TRBJ2-1; D might be TRBD1 or TRBD2, each matching 6 bases. The CDR3 contains 17 residues. Trimming took off 8 bases at V and 6 bases at J, with 26 bases between the two ends. CDR3 DNA: TGTGCCAGCTCCCCTAGGGGGGCGGGCCACCAGGGCAATGAGCAGTTCTTC. Protein product: CASSPRGAGHQGNEQFF.

The gene calls are TRBV7-9 and TRBJ2-1; D not resolved. Trimming shortened V by 5 bases and J by 8 bases, and 7 bases separated the two germline ends. Germline V gene lookup returns CDR1 SEHNR and CDR2 FQNEAQ (reference sequence). CDR3 length equals 11 residues. In DNA, the CDR3 is TGTGCCAGCAGCGTGGGTTATGAGCAGTTCTTC. It is translated as CASSVGYEQFF.